The 17 T cell receptor beta chains below all came from one sample that was sequenced in a study of T cell repertoires in cytomegalovirus infection. Each CDR3 protein gets one entry after TCRdb re-called the reads with MiXCR. The sample shows some 300,000 distinct CDR3 sequences, around a sixth of them seen only once. The sequenced sample consisted of PBMCs. These receptors were collected from a human donor in good health (CMV status not recorded). Some clones in this sample may be carry-over from other donors' samples.

The chain recombines TRBV7-9 with TRBJ1-4; D possibly corresponds to TRBD1 (6 bases). The CDR3 totals 15 residues. CDR1 and CDR2 from the germline V gene are SEHNR and FQNEAQ (reference sequence). Trimming removed 3 bases from V and 4 bases from J, with 12 bases in between. The CDR3 reads CASSFQGGNNEKLFF. CDR3 nucleotide sequence: TGTGCCAGCAGCTTCCAAGGGGGAAATAATGAAAAACTGTTTTTT. Full variable domain (remainder filled in from reference TRBV7-9 and TRBJ1-4): DTGVSQNPRHKITKRGQNVTFRCDPISEHNRLYWYRQTLGQGPEFLTYFQNEAQLEKSRLLSDRFSAERPKGSFSTLEIQRTEQGDSAMYLCASSFQGGNNEKLFFGSGTQLSVL.

This clonotype was seen many times. The chain joins TRBV12-3 or TRBV12-4 to TRBJ2-7, with D tentatively TRBD1 (5 bases). The CDR3 sequence is 14 residues long. V was shortened by 3 bases and J by 7 bases, with 16 bases between the two germline ends. This CDR3 reads CASSFFLGVKEQYF. The CDR3 region has the DNA TGTGCCAGCAGTTTTTTCCTAGGGGTGAAGGAGCAGTACTTC.

This chain uses TRBV7-4 with TRBJ2-7; D possibly corresponds to TRBD1 (6 bases). The CDR3 has 13 amino acids. V lost 0 bases and J lost 6, with 9 bases in between. Germline CDR1 reads SGHVT; CDR2 reads SQSDAQ. CDR3 sequence: CASSLASGVEQYF. CDR3 in DNA: TGTGCCAGCAGCTTAGCTTCAGGGGTCGAGCAGTACTTC.

DNA for the CDR3: TGTGCCAGCAGCTTCTCGTGGGAGGGACCCTCGCTTTTCTTT. This sequence encodes CASSFSWEGPSLFF. The V and J genes are TRBV7-2 and TRBJ1-1; possible D gene TRBD1, 5 bases. The CDR3 is made up of 14 amino acids. V gave up 3 bases and J gave up 13 bases, with 21 bases separating them. The germline gives CDR1 SGHTA, CDR2 FQGNSA. The variable domain in full, with the rest retrieved from reference TRBV7-2 and TRBJ1-1, is GAGVSQSPSNKVTEKGKDVELRCDPISGHTALYWYRQSLGQGLEFLIYFQGNSAPDKSGLPSDRFSAERTGGSVSTLTIQRTQQEDSAVYLCASSFSWEGPSLFFGQGTRLTVV.

This clonotype was seen repeatedly, ten times or more. The gene calls are TRBV4-2 and TRBJ1-2; 9 bases match TRBD1. V was pared by 0 bases and J by 7 bases, with 6 bases of the junction left unmatched. CDR1 is LGHNA and CDR2 is YNFKEQ in the germline V gene. The CDR3 length is 15 residues. CDR3 region: CASSQEETGGGGYTF. CDR3 DNA sequence: TGTGCCAGCAGCCAAGAGGAGACAGGGGGTGGTGGCTACACCTTC.

This clonotype was counted many times. The chain recombines TRBV20-1 with TRBJ2-1; 10 nucleotides align to TRBD2. The V gene end was trimmed by 2 bases and the J gene end by 6 bases; junction bases not matched to a gene: 7. The CDR3 sequence is 15 residues long. The germline CDR1 and CDR2 sequences are DFQATT and SNEGSKA (reference sequence). As DNA, the CDR3 is TGCAGTGCTAGATCCACTAGCGGGGCAGTCAATGAGCAGTTCTTC. It codes for CSARSTSGAVNEQFF.

This clonotype has only one observation. The chain uses TRBV6-5 and TRBJ2-3; possible D gene TRBD1, 7 bases. V was shortened by 2 bases and J by 5 bases, with 14 bases between the two germline ends. CDR1 and CDR2 from the germline V gene are MNHEY and SVGAGI. There are 15 residues in the CDR3. The chain's CDR3 is CASSYQQQGGDTQYF. The DNA of the CDR3 is TGTGCCAGCAGTTACCAGCAGCAGGGGGGAGATACGCAGTATTTT.

This clonotype was counted ten times or more. The chain employs TRBV7-2 and TRBJ2-3, with 9 bases identical to TRBD2. Germline-derived CDR1 and CDR2 are SGHTA and FQGNSA. V lost 6 bases and J lost 2; bases outside the gene matches: 12. This CDR3 contains 17 residues. CDR3 sequence reads: CASRPHPAGGFTDTQYF. CDR3 nucleotides: TGTGCCAGCAGGCCCCATCCCGCGGGGGGGTTCACAGATACGCAGTATTTT.

This clonotype has only a few counts. The chain recombines TRBV28 with TRBJ2-3, with 7 bases fitting TRBD1. Losses at the gene ends were 8 bases for V and 5 bases for J; bases not matched to a gene: 1. The CDR3 length is 11 residues. Per germline, CDR1 MDHEN and CDR2 SYDVKM. Here the CDR3 reads CASRDRDTQYF. DNA for the CDR3: TGTGCCAGCCGGGACAGAGATACGCAGTATTTT.

This clonotype came up many times. The rearrangement uses TRBV28 and TRBJ1-3; 7 nucleotides align to TRBD1. Per germline, CDR1 MDHEN and CDR2 SYDVKM. This CDR3 is 15 amino acids long. Trimming at V came to 5 bases and at J to 0 bases, leaving 4 bases not matched to a gene. The DNA of the CDR3 is TGTGCCAGCAGTGGACAGGCATCCTCTGGAAACACCATATATTTT. Translation: CASSGQASSGNTIYF.

This clonotype occurred many times. The junction differs from germline at one of its ends, possibly a read error. V and J are TRBV7-7 and TRBJ2-1; 13 bases agree with TRBD2. Germline V gene lookup returns CDR1 SSHAT and CDR2 FNYEAQ (reference sequence). The CDR3 loop spans 16 amino acids. The CDR3 protein is CASSRTSGGPYNEQFF. The CDR3 DNA sequence: TGTGCTAGCAGCCGGACTAGCGGGGGACCCTACAATGAGCAGTTCTTC.

This clonotype occurred once. V gene TRBV5-1 combines with J gene TRBJ2-6; TRBD2 aligns across 9 bases. V shed 3 bases, J shed 3 bases, and the junction held 10 bases outside the gene matches. Per germline, CDR1 SGHRS and CDR2 YFSETQ. CDR3 length: 18 amino acids. CDR3 sequence: CASSSGTSTAGGANVLTF. The CDR3 DNA is TGCGCCAGCAGCTCCGGGACTAGCACAGCGGGTGGGGCCAACGTCCTGACTTTC.

This clonotype has a count of ten or more. J is TRBJ1-1 and V is TRBV9; the D gene is possibly TRBD1 (6 bases). This CDR3 comprises 18 residues. V lost 0 bases and J lost 1, with 19 bases in between. Germline-derived CDR1 and CDR2 are SGDLS and YYNGEE. CDR3 DNA sequence: TGTGCCAGCAGCGTAGCAGAGGGGGTAGGGGTTCGGAACACTGAAGCTTTCTTT. This codes for CASSVAEGVGVRNTEAFF.

In this sample, this clonotype turned up many times. The DNA for the CDR3 is TGTGCCAGCAGTACGGACAGTATCTATGGCTACACCTTC. This codes for CASSTDSIYGYTF. The J gene is TRBJ1-2, the V gene TRBV6-1; a possible D gene is TRBD1 (6 bases). Trimming removed 5 bases from V and 4 bases from J, with 11 bases in between. Germline V gives CDR1 MNHNS, CDR2 SASEGT. This CDR3 is 13 amino acids long.

This clonotype appeared many times. The chain employs TRBV2 and TRBJ2-5; TRBD1 matches at 9 bases. From germline, CDR1 is SNHLY and CDR2 FYNNEI. The length of the CDR3 is 15 residues. V was pared by 6 bases and J by 2 bases, with 7 bases of the junction left unmatched. The CDR3 is CASSSDRGRQETQYF. The CDR3, as DNA: TGTGCCAGCAGCTCCGACAGGGGGAGGCAAGAGACCCAGTACTTC.

In this sample, this clonotype turned up many times. This sequence joins TRBV7-2 and TRBJ1-5; D is undetermined. This CDR3 comprises 15 residues. Germline V gives CDR1 SGHTA, CDR2 FQGNSA. V lost 5 bases and J 5 bases, leaving 16 bases between the germline ends. This chain's CDR3 is CASSQSWAVDQPQHF. CDR3 sequence (DNA): TGTGCCAGCAGCCAAAGCTGGGCGGTGGATCAGCCCCAGCATTTT.

Many counts were recorded for this clonotype. The chain has TRBV7-6 and TRBJ1-6; 8 nucleotides agree with TRBD1. The germline V gene has CDR1 SGHVS and CDR2 FNYEAQ. The CDR3 loop spans 14 amino acids. Trimming took 5 bases from V and 8 from J; bases not matched to a gene: 5. The CDR3 here is CASSVGQGYSPLHF. In DNA, the CDR3 is TGTGCCAGCAGCGTCGGACAGGGATATTCACCCCTCCACTTT.